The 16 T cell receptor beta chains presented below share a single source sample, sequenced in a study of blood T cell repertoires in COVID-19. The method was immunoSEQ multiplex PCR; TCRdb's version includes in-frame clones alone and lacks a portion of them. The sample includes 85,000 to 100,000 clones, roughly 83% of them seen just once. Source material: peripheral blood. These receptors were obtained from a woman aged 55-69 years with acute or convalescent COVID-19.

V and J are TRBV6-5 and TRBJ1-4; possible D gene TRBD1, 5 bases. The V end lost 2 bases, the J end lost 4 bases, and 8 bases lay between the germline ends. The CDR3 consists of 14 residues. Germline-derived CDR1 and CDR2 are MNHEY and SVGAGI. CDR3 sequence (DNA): TGTGCCAGCAGTTACAGGGGTGGTAATGAAAAACTGTTTTTT. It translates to CASSYRGGNEKLFF.

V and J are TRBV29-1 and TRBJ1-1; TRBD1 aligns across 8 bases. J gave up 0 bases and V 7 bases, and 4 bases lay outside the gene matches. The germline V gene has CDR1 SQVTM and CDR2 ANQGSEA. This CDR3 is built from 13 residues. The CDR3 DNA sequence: TGCAGCGCACCAGGGGGCGTGAACACTGAAGCTTTCTTT. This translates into CSAPGGVNTEAFF.

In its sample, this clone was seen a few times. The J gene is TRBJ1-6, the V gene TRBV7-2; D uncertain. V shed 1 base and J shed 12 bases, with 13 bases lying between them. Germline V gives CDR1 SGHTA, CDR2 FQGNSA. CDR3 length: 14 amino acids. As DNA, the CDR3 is TGTGCCAGCAGCTTAGTGGCGGCCTCGGAACCCCTCCACTTT. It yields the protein CASSLVAASEPLHF.

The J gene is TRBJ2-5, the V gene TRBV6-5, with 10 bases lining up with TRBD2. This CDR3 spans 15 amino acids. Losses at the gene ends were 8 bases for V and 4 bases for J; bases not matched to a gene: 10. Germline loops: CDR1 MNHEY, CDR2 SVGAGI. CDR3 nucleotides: TGTGCCAGCCGAAGCGGGGGGGCCGTGAGAGAGACCCAGTACTTC. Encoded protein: CASRSGGAVRETQYF.

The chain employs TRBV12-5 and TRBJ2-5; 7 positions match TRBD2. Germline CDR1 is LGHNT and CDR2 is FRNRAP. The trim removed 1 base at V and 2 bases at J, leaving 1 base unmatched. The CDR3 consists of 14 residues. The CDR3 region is CASGLGLAQETQYF. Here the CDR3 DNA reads TGTGCTAGTGGTTTGGGACTAGCTCAAGAGACCCAGTACTTC.

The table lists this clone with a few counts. CDR3 residues: CASKTSGVRNEQFF. The DNA for the CDR3 is TGTGCCAGCAAGACTAGCGGGGTCCGCAATGAGCAGTTCTTC. The chain has TRBV2 and TRBJ2-1; 11 bases fit TRBD2. Germline trimming cut 7 bases from V and 6 bases from J; bases unmatched to any gene: 5. The CDR3 runs 14 residues. The germline V gene has CDR1 SNHLY and CDR2 FYNNEI.

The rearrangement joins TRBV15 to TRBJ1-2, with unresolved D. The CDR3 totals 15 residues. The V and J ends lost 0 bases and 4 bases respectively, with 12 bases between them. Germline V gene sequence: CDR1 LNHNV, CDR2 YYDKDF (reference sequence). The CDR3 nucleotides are TGTGCCACCAGCAGAGATCTAGGTAACACCTATGGCTACACCTTC. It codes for CATSRDLGNTYGYTF.

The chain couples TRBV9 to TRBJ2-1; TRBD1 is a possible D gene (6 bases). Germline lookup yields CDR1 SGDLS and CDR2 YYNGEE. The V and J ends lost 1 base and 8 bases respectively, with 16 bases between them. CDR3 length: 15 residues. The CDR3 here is CASSVRGSEGYEQFF. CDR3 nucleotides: TGTGCCAGCAGCGTAAGGGGGTCGGAAGGGTATGAGCAGTTCTTC.

CDR3 in DNA: TGTGCCACCAGTGATGCAAAAACGGCGGGGGGGTCCTACAATGAGCAGTTCTTC. This translates into CATSDAKTAGGSYNEQFF. The chain has TRBV24-1 and TRBJ2-1; 9 bases match TRBD2. V shed 3 bases, J shed 1 base, and the junction held 9 bases outside the gene matches. Germline assignment: CDR1 KGHDR and CDR2 SFDVKD. The CDR3 covers 18 residues.

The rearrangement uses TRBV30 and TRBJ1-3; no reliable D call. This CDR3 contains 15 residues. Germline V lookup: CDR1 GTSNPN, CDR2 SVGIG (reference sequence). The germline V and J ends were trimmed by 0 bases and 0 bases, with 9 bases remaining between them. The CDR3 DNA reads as TGTGCCTGGAGTGTTGGCGGAGCCTCTGGAAACACCATATATTTT. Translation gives CAWSVGGASGNTIYF.

The DNA for the CDR3 is TGTGCCAGTGGAGGACAGGGGACCTACGAGCAGTACTTC. It specifies CASGGQGTYEQYF. The chain links TRBV6-5 to TRBJ2-7; 9 bases are shared with TRBD1. Trimming removed 9 bases from V and 2 bases from J; junction bases left unmatched: 5. Per the germline V gene, CDR1 is MNHEY and CDR2 is SVGAGI. This CDR3 contains 13 residues.

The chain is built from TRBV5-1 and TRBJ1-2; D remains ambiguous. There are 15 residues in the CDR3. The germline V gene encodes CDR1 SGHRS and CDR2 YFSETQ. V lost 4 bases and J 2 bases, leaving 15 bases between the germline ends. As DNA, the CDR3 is TGCGCCAGCAGCCCGGGTGGCAGAGTGAACTATGGCTACACCTTC. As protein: CASSPGGRVNYGYTF.

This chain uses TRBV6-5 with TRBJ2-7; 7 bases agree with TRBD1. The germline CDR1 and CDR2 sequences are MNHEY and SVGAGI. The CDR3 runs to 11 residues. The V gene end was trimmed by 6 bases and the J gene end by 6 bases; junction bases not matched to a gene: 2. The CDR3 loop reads CASSAGGEQYF. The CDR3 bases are TGTGCCAGCAGCGCAGGGGGCGAGCAGTACTTC.

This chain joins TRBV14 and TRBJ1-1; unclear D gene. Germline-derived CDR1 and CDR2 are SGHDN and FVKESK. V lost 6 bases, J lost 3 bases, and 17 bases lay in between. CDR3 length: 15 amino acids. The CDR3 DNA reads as TGTGCCAGCAGTCGGAGTTACGGCCTTCACACTGAAGCTTTCTTT. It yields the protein CASSRSYGLHTEAFF. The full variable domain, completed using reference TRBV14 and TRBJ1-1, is EAGVTQFPSHSVIEKGQTVTLRCDPISGHDNLYWYRRVMGKEIKFLLHFVKESKQDESGMPNNRFLAERTGGTYSTLKVQPAELEDSGVYFCASSRSYGLHTEAFFGQGTRLTVV.

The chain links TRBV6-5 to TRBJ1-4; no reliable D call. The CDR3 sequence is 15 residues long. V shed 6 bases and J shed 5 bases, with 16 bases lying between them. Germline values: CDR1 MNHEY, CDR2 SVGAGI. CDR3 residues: CASRLSPGMNEKLFF. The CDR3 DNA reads TGTGCCAGCAGGCTTTCCCCCGGTATGAATGAAAAACTGTTTTTT.

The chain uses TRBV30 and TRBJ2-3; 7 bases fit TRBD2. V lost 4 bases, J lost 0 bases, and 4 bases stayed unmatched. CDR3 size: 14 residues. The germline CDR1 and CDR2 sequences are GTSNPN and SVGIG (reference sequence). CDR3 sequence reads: CAWTRGTSTDTQYF. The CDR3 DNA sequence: TGTGCCTGGACGCGGGGGACGAGCACAGATACGCAGTATTTT.